A selection of T cell receptor beta chains follows, all from one sample in a study of cytomegalovirus exposure and HLA in healthy donors. Generated by immunoSEQ multiplex PCR, the TCRdb table keeps only in-frame clones and is missing some. This table holds more than 100,000 clones, 60% to 80% found once. The sequencing input was PBMCs. The receptor source for this set is a male donor in good health and CMV-seronegative. The conserved cysteine and the conserved F or W are not part of the CDR3 here.

V gene	J gene	CDR3 protein
TRBV30	TRBJ1-1	AWSQGVGTEAF
TRBV7-8	TRBJ1-5	ASSKGAGGNQPQH
TRBV18	TRBJ1-1	ASSPADREAEAF
TRBV18	TRBJ1-2	ASSHGRDGYT
TRBV18	TRBJ2-3	ASSPAGRGTDTQY
TRBV19	TRBJ1-2	ASSRGQGANYGYT
TRBV6-5	TRBJ1-4	ASSRHVGGDEKLF
TRBV29-1	TRBJ1-4	SVPSATNEKLF
TRBV11-2	TRBJ2-4	ASNGLWENIQY
TRBV4-3	TRBJ2-3	ASSRKGQASTDTQY
TRBV7-9	TRBJ1-2	ASRRTGEGYT
TRBV5-1	TRBJ2-3	ASSPTWRQNTDTQY
TRBV5-6	TRBJ2-2	ASSFNTGPANTGELF
TRBV4-1	TRBJ1-2	ASSRKARDIQGANYGYT
TRBV5-4	TRBJ2-5	ASSIGGGDGETQY
TRBV11-3	TRBJ2-3	ASGRGDTQY
TRBV5-1	TRBJ1-2	ASSLGQADNYGYT
TRBV5-1	TRBJ1-4	ASSLNVGRRDEKLF
TRBV5-1	TRBJ1-6	ASSAYPESSYNSPLH
TRBV7-9	TRBJ2-3	ASSYLKKIVEGRTDTQY
TRBV4-1	TRBJ2-1	ASSQVGTNEQF
TRBV29-1	TRBJ1-2	SVEGGGAGYT
TRBV6-5	TRBJ1-3	ASRRQGTRGNTIY
TRBV14	TRBJ2-2	ASSRQGSGELF
TRBV15	TRBJ2-4	ATSRAGQGVMDIQY
TRBV7-9	TRBJ2-7	ASSLGGPTYEQY
TRBV5-6	TRBJ2-7	ASSGRGQGAIEQY
TRBV27	TRBJ2-5	ASSKQRGPQETQY
TRBV25-1	TRBJ1-2	ASSGAGGDRGYT
TRBV4-3	TRBJ1-6	ASSWAQGGSYNSPLH
TRBV6-6	TRBJ1-1	ASSYWTGTMNTEAF
TRBV7-9	TRBJ2-5	ASSLLAGVQETQY
TRBV21-1	TRBJ1-6	ASSKGGLWGNSPLH
TRBV5-1	TRBJ2-1	ASSFNNEQF
TRBV7-2	TRBJ2-3	ASSSPTGTDTQY
TRBV7-6	TRBJ1-1	ASSLGQNTEAF
TRBV27	TRBJ1-5	ASSLFGGTGARQPQH
TRBV5-4	TRBJ2-5	ASSLAGQQETQY
TRBV15	TRBJ2-3	ATSRVSGPRGDTQY
TRBV7-2	TRBJ1-4	ASSAGAGGNEKLF
TRBV7-9	TRBJ1-2	ASSLLDRLNYGYT
TRBV27	.	ASRGGFESEQY
TRBV10-3	TRBJ2-1	AISRDSYNEQF
TRBV30	TRBJ1-2	AWSVGGSSNYGYT